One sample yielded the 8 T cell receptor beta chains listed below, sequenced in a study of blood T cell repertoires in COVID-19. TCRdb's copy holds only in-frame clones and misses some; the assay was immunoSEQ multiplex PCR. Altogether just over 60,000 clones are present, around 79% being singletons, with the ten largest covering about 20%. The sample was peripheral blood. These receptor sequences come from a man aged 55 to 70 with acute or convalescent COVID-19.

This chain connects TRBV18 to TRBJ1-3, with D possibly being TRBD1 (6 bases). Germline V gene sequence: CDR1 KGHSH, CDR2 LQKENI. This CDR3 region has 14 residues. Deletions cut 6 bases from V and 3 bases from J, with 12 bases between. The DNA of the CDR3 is TGTGCCAGCTCCCCAGGGGCCAGTGGAAACACCATATATTTT. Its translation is CASSPGASGNTIYF. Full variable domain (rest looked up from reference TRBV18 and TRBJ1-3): NAGVMQNPRHLVRRRGQEARLRCSPMKGHSHVYWYRQLPEEGLKFMVYLQKENIIDESGMPKERFSAEFPKEGPSILRIQQVVRGDSAAYFCASSPGASGNTIYFGEGSWLTVV.

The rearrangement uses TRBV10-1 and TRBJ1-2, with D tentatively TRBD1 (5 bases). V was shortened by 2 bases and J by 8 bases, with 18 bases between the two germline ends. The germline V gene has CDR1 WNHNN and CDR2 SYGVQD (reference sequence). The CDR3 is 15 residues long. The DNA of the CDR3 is TGCGCCAGCAGTGAGACCCCGGGACTATGGGGCGGCTACACCTTC. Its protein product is CASSETPGLWGGYTF.

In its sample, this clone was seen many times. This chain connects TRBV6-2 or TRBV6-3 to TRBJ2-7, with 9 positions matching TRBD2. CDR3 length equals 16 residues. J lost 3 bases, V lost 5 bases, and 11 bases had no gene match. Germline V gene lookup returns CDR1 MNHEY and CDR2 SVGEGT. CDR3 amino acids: CASSLLRLAVDYEQYF. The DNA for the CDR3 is TGTGCCAGCAGTCTGCTAAGACTAGCGGTTGACTACGAGCAGTACTTC.

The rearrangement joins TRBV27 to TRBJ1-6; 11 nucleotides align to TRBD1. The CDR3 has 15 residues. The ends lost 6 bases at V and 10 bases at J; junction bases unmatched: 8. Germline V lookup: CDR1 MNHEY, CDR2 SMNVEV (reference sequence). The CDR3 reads CASRALGQGDSPLHF. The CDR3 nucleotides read TGTGCCAGCAGAGCTTTGGGACAGGGGGACTCACCCCTCCACTTT.

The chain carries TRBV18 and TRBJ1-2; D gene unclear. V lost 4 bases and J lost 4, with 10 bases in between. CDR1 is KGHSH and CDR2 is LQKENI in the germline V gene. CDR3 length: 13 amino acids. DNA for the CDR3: TGTGCCAGCTCACGATCTAATGGCTATGGCTACACCTTC. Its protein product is CASSRSNGYGYTF.

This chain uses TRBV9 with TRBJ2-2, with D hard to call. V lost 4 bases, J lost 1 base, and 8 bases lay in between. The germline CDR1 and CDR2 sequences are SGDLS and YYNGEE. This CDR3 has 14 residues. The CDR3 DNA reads TGTGCCAGCAGCCGCATACAGAACACCGGGGAGCTGTTTTTT. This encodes CASSRIQNTGELFF.

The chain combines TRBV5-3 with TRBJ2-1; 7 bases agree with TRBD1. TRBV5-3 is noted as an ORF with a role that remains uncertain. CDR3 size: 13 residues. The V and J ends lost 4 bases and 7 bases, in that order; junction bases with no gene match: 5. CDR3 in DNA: TGTGCCAGAAGCGGAGCCAGGGGGAATGAGCAGTTCTTC. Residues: CARSGARGNEQFF.

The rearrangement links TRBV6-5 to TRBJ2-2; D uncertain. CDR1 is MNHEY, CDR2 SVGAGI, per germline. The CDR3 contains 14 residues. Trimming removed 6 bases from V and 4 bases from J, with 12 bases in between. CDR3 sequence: CASSLSFGTGELFF. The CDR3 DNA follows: TGTGCCAGCAGCCTTAGCTTTGGCACCGGGGAGCTGTTTTTT.